This T cell receptor beta chain is drawn from a study of blood T cell repertoires in COVID-19. Sequencing used immunoSEQ multiplex PCR; TCRdb keeps in-frame clones, though not all of them. In the table there are about 300,000 clones, approximately 84% of which are singletons. The CDR3 contains 16 residues. Germline loops: CDR1 SGHRS, CDR2 YFSETQ. V shed 0 bases and J 2 bases; nucleotides not matched to a gene: 5. The chain recombines TRBV5-1 with TRBJ2-3, with TRBD2 matching 8 bases. The sample was peripheral blood. This clonotype originated in a human donor with COVID-19, enrolled during active disease. The donor label of this sample is uncertain. CDR3 DNA sequence: TGCGCCAGCAGCTTGGCCCTGGGACTAGACACAGATACGCAGTATTTT. Amino acid sequence: CASSLALGLDTDTQYF. Combining the CDR3 with reference TRBV5-1 and TRBJ2-3 gives the whole variable domain KAGVTQTPRYLIKTRGQQVTLSCSPISGHRSVSWYQQTPGQGLQFLFEYFSETQRNKGNFPGRFSGRQFSNSRSEMNVSTLELGDSALYLCASSLALGLDTDTQYFGPGTRLTVL.